Presented here are 22 T cell receptor beta chains from one specimen sequenced in a study of T cells in Graves' hyperthyroidism and ophthalmopathy. RNA transcripts served as the template for amplifying TCR beta CDR3 regions. HTBI primers were the set used in a first-round RT-PCR of the TCR CDR3. TCRdb fed the multiplex PCR reads into MiXCR, producing one record per CDR3 protein. The sample has 300,000 to 400,000 distinct CDR3 sequences, roughly 14% seen once. Sequencing was done on a sample of blood. The receptors were sampled from a woman in her twenties or thirties with Graves' hyperthyroidism.

This clonotype has at least ten counts. This chain joins TRBV27 and TRBJ1-2; no firm D call. Germline V gene data show CDR1 as MNHEY and CDR2 as SMNVEV (reference sequence). This CDR3 is 13 amino acids long. Between the trimmed V and J ends, which lost 2 bases and 5 bases, there was a span of 9 bases. CDR3 loop: CASSLKVGYGYTF. The CDR3 nucleotides are TGTGCCAGCAGTTTAAAGGTTGGTTATGGCTACACCTTC.

CDR3 sequence: CAWSVYPVGQSWTGSGTQYF. CDR3 sequence (DNA): TGTGCCTGGAGTGTATACCCTGTCGGGCAAAGCTGGACAGGGTCGGGTACGCAGTATTTT. The chain uses TRBV30 and TRBJ2-3, with 8 bases fitting TRBD1. Germline trimming cut 0 bases from V and 8 bases from J; bases unmatched to any gene: 25. From germline, CDR1 is GTSNPN and CDR2 SVGIG (reference sequence). The CDR3 loop spans 20 amino acids.

Comment on this clonotype: This may be a read error, as it is one base from a much larger clone. The chain links TRBV7-2 to TRBJ2-3; 7 bases align to TRBD2. The CDR3 extends over 20 amino acids. The germline CDR1 and CDR2 sequences are SGHTA and FQGNSA. The V gene end was trimmed by 2 bases and the J gene end by 4 bases; junction bases not matched to a gene: 21. The CDR3 spells CASSLTPAGPRGSSADTQYF. CDR3 nucleotides: TGTGCCAGCAGCTTAACCCCAGCGGGACCCCGGGGGTCTAGCGCAGATACGCAGTATTTT. Combining the CDR3 with reference TRBV7-2 and TRBJ2-3 gives the whole variable domain GAGVSQSPSNKVTEKGKDVELRCDPISGHTALYWYRQSLGQGLEFLIYFQGNSAPDKSGLPSDRFSAERTGGSVSTLTIQRTQQEDSAVYLCASSLTPAGPRGSSADTQYFGPGTRLTVL.

The chain recombines TRBV6-5 with TRBJ2-6; D call uncertain. The CDR3 runs 16 residues. Germline V CDR1 and CDR2: MNHEY, SVGAGI. V gave up 2 bases and J gave up 2 bases, with 10 bases separating them. CDR3 residues: CASSYGGFTGANVLTF. In nucleotides, the CDR3 is TGTGCCAGCAGTTACGGCGGTTTCACTGGGGCCAACGTCCTGACTTTC.

This clonotype has a handful of counts. The chain links TRBV5-5 to TRBJ1-1, with D possibly matching TRBD1 (6 bases). Germline-derived CDR1 and CDR2 are SGHKS and YYEKEE (reference sequence). Trimming took 1 base from V and 3 from J, leaving 19 bases between them. This CDR3 contains 17 residues. CDR3 nucleotides: TGTGCCAGCAGCTTGTACTTTGGGGGGCGGGTTGACACTGAAGCTTTCTTT. It encodes CASSLYFGGRVDTEAFF.

This clonotype was counted many times. The chain couples TRBV10-2 to TRBJ2-5; the D gene could be TRBD1 or TRBD2 (5 bases each). CDR3 length equals 19 residues. V was cut by 3 bases and J by 1 base, with 24 bases left in between. Germline CDR1 is WSHSY and CDR2 is SAAADI. CDR3 bases: TGCGCCAGCAGTGATTACCGGACCCGGGACCTGAGATCCCAAGAGACCCAGTACTTC. Encoded protein: CASSDYRTRDLRSQETQYF.

This clonotype was recorded many times. The rearrangement joins TRBV20-1 to TRBJ2-7; D possibly uses TRBD1 or TRBD2 (5 bases each). V lost 3 bases to trimming and J lost 1 base, with 13 bases between them. The CDR3 runs to 14 residues. Germline lookup yields CDR1 DFQATT and CDR2 SNEGSKA (reference sequence). Here the CDR3 DNA reads TGCAGTGCTAGGGACTCCTGGGGGTCCTACGAGCAGTACTTC. This gives the protein CSARDSWGSYEQYF.

The J gene is TRBJ2-3, the V gene TRBV19, with TRBD2 matching over 9 bases. Germline V gene data show CDR1 as LNHDA and CDR2 as SQIVND (reference sequence). CDR3 length: 17 amino acids. V was pared by 0 bases and J by 5 bases, with 9 bases of the junction left unmatched. DNA for the CDR3: TGTGCCAGTAGTATAGATCGGGTAGCGGGAGCGGGAGATACGCAGTATTTT. Translation gives CASSIDRVAGAGDTQYF.

This clonotype was seen a single time. Just one base apart from a much larger clone, this may be a read error. The rearrangement links TRBV11-1 to TRBJ2-1, with unresolved D. CDR1 SGHAT and CDR2 FQDESV come from the germline V gene (reference sequence). The CDR3 contains 15 residues. V dropped 2 bases and J dropped 1 base, with 9 bases sitting between them. CDR3 amino acids: CASSLWKGSYNEQFF. The DNA for the CDR3 is TGTGCCAGCAGCTTATGGAAGGGATCCTACAATGAGCAGTTCTTC.

This clonotype was detected many times. In DNA form, the CDR3 reads TGTGCCAGCAGTGATCGGCTTTACAATGAGCAGTTCTTC. This codes for CASSDRLYNEQFF. This chain joins TRBV2 and TRBJ2-1; no clear D. Germline CDR1 SNHLY, CDR2 FYNNEI. This CDR3 has 13 amino acids. Trimming took 3 bases from V and 4 from J, leaving 7 bases between them.

This clonotype was picked up a small number of times. The chain couples TRBV28 to TRBJ2-2, with 10 bases fitting TRBD2. The J segment lost 4 bases and the V segment lost 8 bases, leaving 7 bases of the junction unmatched. This CDR3 contains 15 residues. Germline CDR1 is MDHEN and CDR2 is SYDVKM. CDR3 in amino acids: CASDPGTSATGELFF. CDR3 in DNA: TGTGCCAGCGACCCCGGGACTAGCGCCACCGGGGAGCTGTTTTTT. Looking up the rest from reference TRBV28 and TRBJ2-2 gives the full variable domain: DVKVTQSSRYLVKRTGEKVFLECVQDMDHENMFWYRQDPGLGLRLIYFSYDVKMKEKGDIPEGYSVSREKKERFSLILESASTNQTSMYLCASDPGTSATGELFFGEGSRLTVL.

J is TRBJ2-3 and V is TRBV6-2 or TRBV6-3; D is ambiguous. Germline V gene lookup returns CDR1 MNHEY and CDR2 SVGEGT. V lost 2 bases and J 3 bases, leaving 6 bases between the germline ends. This CDR3 spans 13 amino acids. The CDR3 reads CASSYIGTDTQYF. The CDR3 region has the DNA TGTGCCAGCAGTTACATCGGGACAGATACGCAGTATTTT.

This clonotype was seen ten or more times. The chain employs TRBV24-1 and TRBJ2-7; D gene ambiguous. The CDR3 has 10 residues. The V gene lost 11 bases and the J gene lost 5 bases, with 9 bases spanning the gap. Per the germline V gene, CDR1 is KGHDR and CDR2 is SFDVKD. The CDR3 spells CARPIHEQYF. Here the CDR3 DNA reads TGTGCCAGACCGATACACGAGCAGTACTTC.

The rearrangement joins TRBV5-1 to TRBJ1-1; no clear D gene. The CDR3 is 14 amino acids. Germline loops: CDR1 SGHRS, CDR2 YFSETQ. V gave up 0 bases and J gave up 1 base, with 7 bases separating them. The CDR3 sequence: CASSLDAQNTEAFF. The CDR3 DNA sequence: TGCGCCAGCAGCTTGGATGCTCAGAACACTGAAGCTTTCTTT.

This clonotype came up many times. This chain connects TRBV28 to TRBJ1-1; D gene uncertain. V was shortened by 0 bases and J by 0 bases, with 8 bases between the two germline ends. Germline values: CDR1 MDHEN, CDR2 SYDVKM. There are 15 residues in the CDR3. The CDR3 is CASSLWDGLNTEAFF. The CDR3 bases are TGTGCCAGCAGTTTATGGGACGGTTTGAACACTGAAGCTTTCTTT.

This clonotype was detected many times. This sequence joins TRBV11-2 and TRBJ2-7; a possible D gene is TRBD2 (6 bases). The V gene lost 8 bases and the J gene lost 2 bases, with 19 bases spanning the gap. Germline CDR1 is SGHAT and CDR2 is FQNNGV. The CDR3 is 15 residues long. DNA for the CDR3: TGTGCCAGCCCTAAAGGGTCCGGGAGCACCTACGAGCAGTACTTC. It encodes CASPKGSGSTYEQYF.

The chain joins TRBV7-9 to TRBJ1-1; D gene ambiguous. This CDR3 spans 13 amino acids. V lost 5 bases to trimming and J lost 1 base, with 8 bases between them. Looked up from germline, CDR1 is SEHNR and CDR2 is FQNEAQ (reference sequence). As DNA, the CDR3 is TGTGCCAGCAGCGCCCTTGGGAACACTGAAGCTTTCTTT. Its translation is CASSALGNTEAFF.

This clonotype has more than one count but fewer than ten. V and J are TRBV6-1 and TRBJ2-2; 8 bases align to TRBD2. The germline gives CDR1 MNHNS, CDR2 SASEGT. V trimming: 2 bases; J trimming: 4 bases; junction bases outside the gene matches: 3. The CDR3 totals 15 residues. This CDR3 is CASSEQAGGTGELFF. CDR3 in DNA: TGTGCCAGCAGTGAACAGGCGGGAGGCACCGGGGAGCTGTTTTTT.

This clonotype occurred a few times. The chain links TRBV20-1 to TRBJ2-1; TRBD1 might be the D (6 bases). Germline CDR1 reads DFQATT; CDR2 reads SNEGSKA (reference sequence). This CDR3 is built from 14 residues. V shed 3 bases and J shed 4 bases, with 13 bases lying between them. CDR3 protein: CSARAGTSYNEQFF. The CDR3 DNA is TGCAGTGCTAGGGCCGGGACATCTTACAATGAGCAGTTCTTC.

This clonotype was recorded at least ten times. The chain employs TRBV28 and TRBJ1-5; tentatively, D is TRBD1 (5 bases). The CDR3 spans 16 residues. The V end was cut by 2 bases, the J end by 3 bases, with 14 bases between. CDR1 and CDR2 from the germline V gene are MDHEN and SYDVKM. DNA of the CDR3: TGTGCCAGCAGTTTACGTGGGGCGCGGGACAATCAGCCCCAGCATTTT. It is translated as CASSLRGARDNQPQHF.

In this sample, this clonotype turned up many times. V usage is TRBV9 and J usage is TRBJ1-1; D perhaps matches TRBD1 (5 bases). There are 14 residues in the CDR3. Germline values: CDR1 SGDLS, CDR2 YYNGEE. V lost 1 base, J lost 5 bases, and 12 bases lay in between. The CDR3 nucleotides are TGTGCCAGCAGCGTACTAGGGGAGGGGACTGAAGCTTTCTTT. It encodes CASSVLGEGTEAFF.

This clonotype was found a few times. A much larger clone sits a single nucleotide away, making a read error possible. The chain is built from TRBV2 and TRBJ2-1, with D tentatively TRBD1 (6 bases). The J call may be wrong; the DNA end is better matched by TRBJ2-7. CDR3 size: 17 residues. CDR1 is SNHLY, CDR2 FYNNEI, per germline. The CDR3 bases are TGTGCCAGCAGTGATGTATTCCGGACAGACTCCTACAATGAGCAGTACTTC. This translates into CASSDVFRTDSYNEQYF.